Detailed here is one TCR beta chain. Trimming removed 6 bases from V and 1 base from J, with 16 bases in between. CDR3 length equals 16 residues. Germline V gene sequence: CDR1 MNHEY, CDR2 SMNVEV (reference sequence). The data originate from a study of CD4 T cells in relation to SARS-CoV-2 and coronaviruses. Profiled with immunoSEQ multiplex PCR; TCRdb holds only in-frame clones, not every one. The repertoire holds about 56,000 clones, with around 90% as singletons. The receptor's source is an adult with COVID-19. Sequencing used naive CD4+ T cells from PBMCs. Regarding subset: naive CD4+ T cells isolated by negative enrichment. This sequence joins TRBV27 and TRBJ2-4; D not certain. DNA of the CDR3: TGTGCCAGCAGACCTGATTATCTGATGGCCAAAAACATTCAGTACTTC. Translating it yields CASRPDYLMAKNIQYF.